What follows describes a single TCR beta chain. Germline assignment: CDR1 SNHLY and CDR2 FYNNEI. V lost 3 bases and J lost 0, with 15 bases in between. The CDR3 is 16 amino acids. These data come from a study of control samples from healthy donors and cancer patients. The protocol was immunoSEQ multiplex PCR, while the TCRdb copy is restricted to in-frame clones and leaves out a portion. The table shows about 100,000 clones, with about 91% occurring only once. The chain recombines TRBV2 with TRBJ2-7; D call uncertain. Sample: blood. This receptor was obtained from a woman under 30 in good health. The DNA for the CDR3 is TGTGCCAGCAGTGAGCCCCCCGGGCTAATCTCCTACGAGCAGTACTTC. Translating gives CASSEPPGLISYEQYF.